This T cell receptor beta chain was profiled in a study of blood T cell repertoires in COVID-19. Study in general: From T cells, B-cell-depleted T cells, or PBMCs came the material, which was cDNA or gDNA.

Assay used: immunoSEQ multiplex PCR; TCRdb lists only in-frame clones, some missing. The sample holds 300,000 to 500,000 clones; 88% are singletons and the top ten take approximately 2.1%. Participant ages covered about 18 to 89 years across around 25 US areas. This clone appeared once. Germline V gives CDR1 SGHRS, CDR2 YFSETQ. The CDR3 is 16 residues long. V gave up 0 bases and J gave up 4 bases, with 17 bases separating them. J is TRBJ2-7 and V is TRBV5-1, with TRBD1 as a possible D gene (6 bases). Source material: PBMCs or T cells enriched from blood (not recorded which). This TCR derives from a woman in her forties with acute COVID-19. CDR3 in DNA: TGCGCCAGCAGCTTGGCCGGTAACAGGGTGAAGTACGAGCAGTACTTC. Amino acids: CASSLAGNRVKYEQYF.